This is a list of T cell receptor beta chains from one sample in a study of CD8 T cells in ankylosing spondylitis. TCRdb reanalysed the 5' RACE reads using MiXCR and keeps one entry per CDR3 protein. The repertoire holds some 150,000 distinct CDR3 sequences, 10% to 12% seen once, with about 3.8% in the top ten. Sequencing was performed on blood, either unsorted or a sorted T cell fraction (not recorded which). All receptors come from a female donor with ankylosing spondylitis or in good health (not recorded which). Both conserved end residues are part of each CDR3. Size tells how often a clone was seen (once, few, many) or the class of an expanded clone, and some rows leave it out.

size	V	J	length	CDR3
.	TRBV28	TRBJ2-7	17	CASSPWSLTGEAYEQYF
many	TRBV12-3/TRBV12-4	TRBJ1-2	14	CASSTRTGNYGYTF
many	TRBV7-9	TRBJ1-1	14	CASSLQGMGTEAFF
many	TRBV18	TRBJ1-2	15	CASSPLTAADYGYTF
.	TRBV5-6	TRBJ2-7	16	CASSPTLATVFYEQYF
many	TRBV7-3	TRBJ2-2	16	CASSPAAPLMVGELFF
many	TRBV18	TRBJ1-2	14	CASLQQVDADGYTF
.	TRBV12-3/TRBV12-4	TRBJ2-3	11	CASTGQDTQYF
many	TRBV18	TRBJ1-3	16	CASSPLPAPSRNTIYF
many	TRBV7-2	TRBJ2-5	12	CASSLMGETQYF
few	TRBV10-1	TRBJ2-7	14	CASSEQGSPYEQYF
many	TRBV7-6	TRBJ1-5	15	CASSLQGGPNQPQHF
many	TRBV5-1	TRBJ2-1	13	CASSFIAGGPGFF
many	TRBV2	TRBJ2-2	14	CARSGASYTGELFF
many	TRBV28	TRBJ1-6	15	CASSLPHRVRSPLHF
many	TRBV5-5	TRBJ1-1	13	CASSLRPNTEAFF
many	TRBV5-1	TRBJ2-1	16	CASSPREVSSYNEQFF
many	TRBV20-1	TRBJ1-1	12	CSASRQELEAFF
many	TRBV7-9	TRBJ1-1	12	CASSFIGAEAFF
many	TRBV6-2/TRBV6-3	TRBJ2-5	16	CASSYSSSGGAETQYF
many	TRBV29-1	TRBJ2-6	12	CSVESGANVLTF
many	TRBV7-2	TRBJ2-1	15	CASSTPGVSYNEQFF
many	TRBV20-1	TRBJ1-3	14	CSVPGQGNGNTIYF
.	TRBV5-1	TRBJ2-1	15	CASSSRDRASNEQFF
many	TRBV20-1	TRBJ2-5	13	CSAQTSGEETQYF
few	TRBV13	TRBJ2-6	16	CASSPTRGSGANVLTF
many	TRBV12-3/TRBV12-4	TRBJ1-2	14	CASSLTGLNYGYTF
.	TRBV7-3	TRBJ2-1	12	CASSFGAAEQFF
many	TRBV5-5	TRBJ2-1	15	CASSLYPGGMNEQFF
many	TRBV10-2	TRBJ1-5	16	CASSGAGGYSNQPQHF
many	TRBV12-3/TRBV12-4	TRBJ1-2	13	CASRTDRNYGYTF
.	TRBV6-1	TRBJ2-5	14	CASSAPTGGETQYF
many	TRBV2	TRBJ1-5	14	CASRRQGASQPQHF
many	TRBV2	TRBJ2-7	11	CASSIGYEQYF
.	TRBV7-9	TRBJ2-1	13	CASGFGEGNEQFF
many	TRBV7-8	TRBJ2-1	16	CASSLVDGRGLDEQFF
few	TRBV20-1	TRBJ1-6	15	CSARGLSSYNSPLHF
many	TRBV2	TRBJ2-3	14	CASSLHVRVDTQYF
many	TRBV29-1	TRBJ2-4	13	CSVEGDRENIQYF
.	TRBV6-1	TRBJ2-7	14	CASSPFGNSYEQYF
many	TRBV3-1	TRBJ2-7	17	CASSLGLAGPLSYEQYF
many	TRBV20-1	TRBJ1-5	14	CSASLQGGGQPQHF
.	TRBV14	TRBJ2-2	16	CASSHVGTVGTGELFF
many	TRBV6-4	TRBJ2-2	12	CASSNGGSELFF
many	TRBV1	TRBJ1-2	17	CTSSQDRVPTKNYGYTF
many	TRBV12-3/TRBV12-4	TRBJ2-3	11	CASRGTDTQYF
many	TRBV20-1	TRBJ1-5	13	CSARRQDYQPQHF
many	TRBV28	TRBJ2-5	15	CASREAARDQETQYF